This T cell receptor beta chain was captured in a study of STAT3 mutations in large granular lymphocyte leukemia (dated by TCRdb to about 2019). General notes on the study: Roughly half of the T-LGLL patients who were sequenced longitudinally carried canonical activating STAT3 mutations. Over half of the T-LGLL patients were given one or more immunosuppressive therapy regimens, and 40% of those treated had a hematologic response. For each patient, sequencing was performed at an average of roughly 4 time points, with a range of 2 to 8 samplings. As controls within the study, a couple of patients with natural killer LGL leukemia were also sequenced longitudinally. To reconstruct clonal hierarchy and dynamics, serial deep sequencing of TCRbeta CDR3 and STAT3 was performed in patients with T-cell large granular lymphocyte leukemia. From an initial cohort of 207 LGL patients, approximately 17 representative T-LGLL cases were selected for longitudinal TCRbeta and STAT3 sequencing.

An Illumina MiSeq was used to sequence the TCRbeta libraries, yielding an average of approximately 40,000 productive templates per sample. TCRbeta CDR3 libraries were generated with the immunoSEQ assay using multiplex PCR amplification. Processing in the source paper ran as follows. Repertoire diversity was calculated as previously defined, with values near 0 taken to indicate extremely monoclonal samples. The source is immuneACCESS, and TCRdb retained only in-frame sequences with V and J called. Part of the clones is not carried over; for the studies checked, unresolved V genes explain less than half of this, and the remainder is unexplained. Clone size and V and J calls were adopted from that table, with D and trimming inferred from the DNA. Present in this sample are about 19,000 clones, roughly 90% of which were seen just once. The biggest ten clones account for over 40% of the sample. A note on this clone: Its antigen is still unknown. No clone much larger than this one lies a single base away; base qualities are absent.

Broad study findings and their caveats: The linking of therapy response to changes in TCR clonal burden was complicated by variable intervals between samplings and differing treatment regimens. Every T-LGLL patient showed at least one immunodominant TCRbeta clonotype, and about half showed multiple immunodominant subclonotypes. Because no samples were available when a clone first appeared, clonal expansion was inferred from samplings taken at other points. Dominant TCR clone burden was found to exceed STAT3 mutant burden in several patients, suggesting that STAT3 mutation arose secondarily within a pre-expanded clone. Because codominant clonotypes persisted in some patients, a small but highly pathogenic clone may have been missed. TCR clonotype switching after therapy was observed in 6 of 18 patients, and all newly emerging clones were found to be STAT3 wild type.

After removal of 7 bases from V and 1 base from J, the junction retains 7 bases not matched to a gene. The CDR3 spans 17 residues, from the cysteine through the phenylalanine. Only the CDR3 part of the read is kept: 51 bases, read in frame from the first base. The germline V gene encodes CDR1 MDHEN and CDR2 SYDVKM. The same DNA, extracted from blood mononuclear cells, served for both TCR sequencing and STAT3 sequencing. The V gene is TRBV28 and the J gene is TRBJ2-6; TRBD1 fits 10 bases in the junction. The receptor's source is a man aged 55 to 70 with T-cell large granular lymphocyte leukemia. Some clones in this sample may be carry-over from other donors' samples. The age is the age at diagnosis. The specimen sequenced was peripheral blood mononuclear cells. The CDR3 corresponds to CASTPGQGISGANVLTF. In nucleotides, the sequence is TGTGCCAGCACCCCGGGACAGGGGATATCTGGGGCCAACGTCCTGACTTTC.